This entry describes one T cell receptor beta chain. This clone's antigen is unknown. No much larger clone exists at a distance of one base, and base qualities are not known. This record comes from a study of blood T cell repertoires in COVID-19 (dated by TCRdb to the early 2020s). About the investigation overall: Samples from collaborators originated in the United States, Italy and Spain and spanned both the acute and convalescent phases of COVID-19. The prospective study material was composed of cDNA or gDNA derived from T cells, B-cell-depleted T cells, or PBMCs. Deeply sampled blood TCRbeta repertoires from subjects exposed to, actively infected with, or recovered from COVID-19 were included in the dataset. The repertoires were released in a freely available public database meant as a resource for research on the immune response to SARS-CoV-2. Samples were obtained from the ongoing ImmuneRACE study (first 160 participants) and from 1,254 subjects provided by 6 global collaborators. The sample metadata nearly always contained a de-identified subject ID, COVID-19 status, age in years and sex. Where HLA class I and class II types were available, the types were taken from metadata supplied by the sample provider, not from assay-based typing.

Each collaborating institution followed its own protocols to collect whole blood in K2EDTA tubes. For TCRbeta analysis, collaborators shipped samples in one of three forms: frozen whole blood, isolated PBMCs, or DNA extracted from either of those sample types. Broader findings and caveats from the paper: The amount of clinical and demographic metadata varied by source and participant and was provided uncurated.

TCRbeta CDR3 regions were amplified from genomic DNA by means of the immunoSEQ Assay, a bias-controlled multiplex PCR. The study's own analysis went as follows. Nucleated cell counts per sample were estimated from amplification of reference gene primers within the assay. Sequence reads were collapsed and filtered to measure the absolute abundance of every unique TCRbeta CDR3 rearrangement. For each sample, productive Simpson clonality was calculated as the square root of Simpson's diversity index over productive rearrangements. TCRdb limited this immuneACCESS table to in-frame rearrangements with V and J called. A share of clones is missing; checked studies link under half to unresolved V genes, and the rest is unexplained. V and J calls and clone size are given by that table; D and trimming were obtained from the DNA. This sample holds some 120,000 clones; approximately 86% were observed only once. The top ten clonotypes cover about 4.5% of the sample.

Taken from cysteine to phenylalanine, the CDR3 has 15 residues. Of all the DNA, just the CDR3 is kept, 45 bases in frame from base 1. V is reduced by 2 bases and J by 2 bases, leaving a spacing of 13 bases between them. Via the germline V gene (reference sequence), CDR1 is SGHKS and CDR2 YYEKEE. The sample taken for sequencing was peripheral blood. The receptor was isolated from a man aged 40-55 years with acute or convalescent COVID-19. The rearranged chain carries TRBV5-5 and TRBJ2-5; TRBD1 could be the D gene, as 6 bases match. The CDR3 protein: CASSFSGTLQETQYF. The DNA sequence is as follows: TGTGCCAGCAGCTTCTCCGGGACACTACAAGAGACCCAGTACTTC.